This T cell receptor (beta chain) was recorded in a study of cytomegalovirus exposure and HLA in healthy donors. Across the whole study: Findings of an earlier analysis included some 110 million unique TCR beta sequences from around 180 million T cells.

A word on this clone: Its antigen is not known.

Germline V CDR1 and CDR2: MNHEY, SVGAGI. Trimming at V came to 5 bases and at J to 3 bases, leaving 6 bases not matched to a gene. This CDR3 region has 14 residues. The study ran its PCR with 60 Vbeta and 13 Jbeta primers. The protocol was immunoSEQ multiplex PCR, while the TCRdb copy is restricted to in-frame clones and leaves out a portion. The table has about 160,000 clones, 85% seen once. Overall study results and limits: Within an earlier analysis, most TCR beta V segments proved productive either about 90% or about 30% of the time. The number of N-insertions in an Asian-associated ancestry cluster was reportedly below the approximately 700-donor mean in a later analysis. The records held CMV serostatus as the only immune exposure information.

The TCR was taken from a boy younger than 10 in good health and CMV-seronegative. The chain combines TRBV6-5 with TRBJ1-2; 7 bases are a match to TRBD1. Material: PBMCs. CDR3 loop: CASSRTGVDYGYTF. CDR3 DNA: TGTGCCAGCAGTAGGACAGGTGTGGACTATGGCTACACCTTC.